The next 16 T cell receptor beta chains were all read from a single sample in a study of blood T cell repertoires in COVID-19. The table came from immunoSEQ multiplex PCR; TCRdb's copy has only in-frame clones and leaves some out. The repertoire holds more than 70,000 clones, with roughly 80% as singletons. The source material was peripheral blood. Receptors originate from a woman of 80 years or more with active or convalescent COVID-19.

The chain joins TRBV2 to TRBJ1-4; 7 nucleotides match TRBD1. With 6 bases clipped from V and 8 bases from J, the junction kept 9 bases outside the gene matches. CDR1 and CDR2 (germline): SNHLY, FYNNEI. CDR3 size: 14 residues. DNA for the CDR3: TGTGCCAGCAGGGACCAGGGGGTCAGCGAAAAACTGTTTTTT. Protein sequence: CASRDQGVSEKLFF.

This clone was seen more than once but under ten times. The chain combines TRBV7-2 with TRBJ2-7, with no clear D. Per germline, CDR1 SGHTA and CDR2 FQGNSA. V shed 8 bases and J shed 4 bases, with 12 bases lying between them. CDR3 length: 12 amino acids. The CDR3 coding sequence is TGTGCCAGCTCCCGGTCTCGATACGAGCAGTACTTC. Translation gives CASSRSRYEQYF.

V usage is TRBV19 and J usage is TRBJ2-3, with TRBD2 identical over 7 bases. V gave up 2 bases and J gave up 3 bases; unmatched junction bases: 5. In germline, CDR1 is LNHDA, CDR2 SQIVND (reference sequence). This CDR3 spans 15 amino acids. CDR3 nucleotide sequence: TGTGCCAGTAGTATAAAAGGCGGGAGAACAGATACGCAGTATTTT. This codes for CASSIKGGRTDTQYF.

The rearrangement joins TRBV6-2 or TRBV6-3 to TRBJ1-5; no clear D. The CDR3 extends over 14 amino acids. Trimming stripped 2 bases from V and 0 bases from J, with 5 bases between. Germline V gene data show CDR1 as MNHEY and CDR2 as SVGEGT. In nucleotides, the CDR3 is TGTGCCAGCAGTTACCGGTTTAGCAATCAGCCCCAGCATTTT. The encoded protein is CASSYRFSNQPQHF.

This sequence joins TRBV18 and TRBJ1-2; a possible D gene is TRBD1 (6 bases). CDR3 length: 18 amino acids. Germline V gene data show CDR1 as KGHSH and CDR2 as LQKENI. V shed 5 bases and J shed 0 bases, with 22 bases lying between them. The CDR3 bases are TGTGCCAGCTCATCGGGAGGCCACCTGGACAGCTCTAACTATGGCTACACCTTC. This translates into CASSSGGHLDSSNYGYTF.

This clone has only a few counts. This chain uses TRBV15 with TRBJ1-1; D is undetermined. CDR1 LNHNV and CDR2 YYDKDF come from the germline V gene (reference sequence). The CDR3 length is 14 residues. V was trimmed by 0 bases and J by 2 bases, leaving 7 bases between them. CDR3 region: CATSREADNTEAFF. CDR3 DNA sequence: TGTGCCACCAGCAGAGAGGCGGATAACACTGAAGCTTTCTTT.

In this sample, this clone turned up many times. The V and J genes are TRBV25-1 and TRBJ2-1, with 8 bases identical to TRBD2. The V gene end was trimmed by 1 base and the J gene end by 8 bases; junction bases not matched to a gene: 4. Germline V CDR1 and CDR2: MGHDK, SYGVNS. This CDR3 has 14 residues. The CDR3 bases are TGTGCCAGCAGTGAATCGGGAGGGCGCGATGAGCAGTTCTTC. Its translation is CASSESGGRDEQFF.

This chain joins TRBV20-1 and TRBJ2-3; 11 positions agree with TRBD2. Per the germline V gene, CDR1 is DFQATT and CDR2 is SNEGSKA (reference sequence). J lost 0 bases, V lost 3 bases, and 8 bases had no gene match. This CDR3 is 17 amino acids long. The chain's CDR3 is CSASRASGGLSTDTQYF. The CDR3 DNA reads as TGCAGTGCTAGTAGAGCTAGCGGGGGGCTGAGCACAGATACGCAGTATTTT.

The V and J genes are TRBV18 and TRBJ1-1, with D possibly being TRBD1 (6 bases). V was pared by 6 bases and J by 1 base, with 9 bases between. The germline V gene has CDR1 KGHSH and CDR2 LQKENI. The CDR3 covers 13 residues. As DNA, the CDR3 is TGTGCCAGCTCCCAACAGGGGAACACTGAAGCTTTCTTT. As protein: CASSQQGNTEAFF.

The chain uses TRBV5-1 and TRBJ1-2; 8 nucleotides line up with TRBD1. V was pared by 0 bases and J by 6 bases, with 10 bases of the junction left unmatched. Looked up from germline, CDR1 is SGHRS and CDR2 is YFSETQ. The length of the CDR3 is 16 residues. The CDR3 DNA sequence: TGCGCCAGCAGCTTGGATATAATAGGACAGGGAAATGGCTACACCTTC. Translating gives CASSLDIIGQGNGYTF. The entire variable domain, with the rest obtained from reference TRBV5-1 and TRBJ1-2, is as follows: KAGVTQTPRYLIKTRGQQVTLSCSPISGHRSVSWYQQTPGQGLQFLFEYFSETQRNKGNFPGRFSGRQFSNSRSEMNVSTLELGDSALYLCASSLDIIGQGNGYTFGSGTRLTVV.

This rearrangement joins TRBV12-3 or TRBV12-4 to TRBJ1-4; TRBD1 is a possible D gene (6 bases). CDR3 length: 13 amino acids. Trimming cost V 7 bases and J 7 bases, with 13 bases left between them. In DNA form, the CDR3 reads TGTGCCAGCATGGGGGCCGTAGGTGAAAAACTGTTTTTT. Protein product: CASMGAVGEKLFF.

The V and J genes are TRBV28 and TRBJ1-2, with D tentatively TRBD1 (5 bases). The CDR3 loop spans 14 amino acids. Trimming left V 5 bases short and J 4 bases short, with 14 bases between. The germline V gene has CDR1 MDHEN and CDR2 SYDVKM. The CDR3 loop is CASSPPQGTYGYTF. CDR3 coding DNA: TGTGCCAGCAGTCCTCCGCAGGGAACCTATGGCTACACCTTC.

V gene TRBV11-2 combines with J gene TRBJ1-2; no definite D call. The CDR3 has 14 residues. Germline V gene lookup returns CDR1 SGHAT and CDR2 FQNNGV. V shed 1 base and J shed 4 bases, with 10 bases lying between them. CDR3 in amino acids: CASSLVVQVYGYTF. The CDR3 nucleotides are TGTGCCAGCAGCTTAGTGGTTCAGGTCTATGGCTACACCTTC.

The chain joins TRBV19 to TRBJ1-4; possibly TRBD1 for D (6 bases). V was pared by 4 bases and J by 0 bases, with 12 bases between. CDR3 length equals 16 residues. CDR1 is LNHDA, CDR2 SQIVND, per germline (reference sequence). This chain's CDR3 is CASSKASGATNEKLFF. CDR3 DNA: TGTGCCAGTAGTAAGGCATCAGGGGCAACTAATGAAAAACTGTTTTTT.

The rearrangement joins TRBV6-2 or TRBV6-3 to TRBJ1-1; possibly TRBD1 for D (5 bases). The germline gives CDR1 MNHEY, CDR2 SVGEGT. V lost 3 bases, J lost 5 bases, and 10 bases lay in between. CDR3 length: 13 residues. CDR3 loop: CASSYLRGTEAFF. For the CDR3, the DNA is TGTGCCAGCAGTTATTTGCGGGGGACTGAAGCTTTCTTT.

This sequence joins TRBV3-1 (or the pseudogene TRBV3-2) and TRBJ2-7; D is unclear. Germline assignment: CDR1 LGHDT and CDR2 YNNKEL (reference sequence). Trimming shortened V by 3 bases and J by 0 bases, and 6 bases separated the two germline ends. The CDR3 has 13 residues. The CDR3 DNA reads TGTGCCAGCAGCCAGTCTCTCTCCTACGAGCAGTACTTC. It codes for CASSQSLSYEQYF.